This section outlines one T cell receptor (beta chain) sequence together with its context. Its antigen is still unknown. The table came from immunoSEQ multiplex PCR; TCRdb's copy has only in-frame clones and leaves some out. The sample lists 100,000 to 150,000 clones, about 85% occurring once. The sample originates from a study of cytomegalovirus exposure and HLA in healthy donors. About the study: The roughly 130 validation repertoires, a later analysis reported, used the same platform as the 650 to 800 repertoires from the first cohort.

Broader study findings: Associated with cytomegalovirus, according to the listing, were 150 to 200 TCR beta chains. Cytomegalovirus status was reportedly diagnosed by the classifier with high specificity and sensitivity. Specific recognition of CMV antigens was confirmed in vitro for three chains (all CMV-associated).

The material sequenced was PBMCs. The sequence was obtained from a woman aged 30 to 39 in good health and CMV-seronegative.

CDR3 loop: CASSHTVTGELFF. In DNA, the CDR3 is TGTGCCAGCAGTCATACGGTTACCGGGGAGCTGTTTTTT. V gene TRBV11-3 combines with J gene TRBJ2-2; no clear D gene. CDR1 and CDR2 from the germline V gene are SGHNT and YENEEA. V was shortened by 6 bases and J by 5 bases, with 10 bases between the two germline ends. The CDR3 is made up of 13 amino acids.